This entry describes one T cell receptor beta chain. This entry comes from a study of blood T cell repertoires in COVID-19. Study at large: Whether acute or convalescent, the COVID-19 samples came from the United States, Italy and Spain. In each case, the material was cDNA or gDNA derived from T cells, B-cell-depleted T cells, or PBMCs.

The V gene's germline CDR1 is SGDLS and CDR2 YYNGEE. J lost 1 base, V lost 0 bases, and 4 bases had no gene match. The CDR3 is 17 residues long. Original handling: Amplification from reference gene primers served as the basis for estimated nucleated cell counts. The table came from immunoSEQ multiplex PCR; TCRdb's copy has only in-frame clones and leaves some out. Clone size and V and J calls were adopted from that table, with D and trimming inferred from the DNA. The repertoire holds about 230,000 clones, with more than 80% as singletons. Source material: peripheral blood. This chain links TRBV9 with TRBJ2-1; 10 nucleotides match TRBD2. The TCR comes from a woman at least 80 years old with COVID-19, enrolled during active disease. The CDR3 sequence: CASSVGLAGVSYNEQFF. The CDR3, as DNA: TGTGCCAGCAGCGTAGGCCTAGCGGGAGTGTCCTACAATGAGCAGTTCTTC.